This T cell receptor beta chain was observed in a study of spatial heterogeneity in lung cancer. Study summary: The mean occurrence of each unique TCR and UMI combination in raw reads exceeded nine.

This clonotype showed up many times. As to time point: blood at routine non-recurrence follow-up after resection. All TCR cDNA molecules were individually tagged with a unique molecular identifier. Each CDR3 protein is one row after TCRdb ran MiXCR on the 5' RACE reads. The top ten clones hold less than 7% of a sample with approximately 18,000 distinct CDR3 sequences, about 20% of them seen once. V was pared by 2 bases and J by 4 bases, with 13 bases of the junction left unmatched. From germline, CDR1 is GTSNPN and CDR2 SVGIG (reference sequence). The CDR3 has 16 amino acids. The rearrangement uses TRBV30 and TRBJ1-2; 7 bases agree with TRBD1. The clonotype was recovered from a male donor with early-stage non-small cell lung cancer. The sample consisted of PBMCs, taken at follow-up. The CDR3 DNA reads TGTGCCTGGAGTTACGCCGGGACAGTTCCCCTCTATGGCTACACCTTC. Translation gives CAWSYAGTVPLYGYTF.